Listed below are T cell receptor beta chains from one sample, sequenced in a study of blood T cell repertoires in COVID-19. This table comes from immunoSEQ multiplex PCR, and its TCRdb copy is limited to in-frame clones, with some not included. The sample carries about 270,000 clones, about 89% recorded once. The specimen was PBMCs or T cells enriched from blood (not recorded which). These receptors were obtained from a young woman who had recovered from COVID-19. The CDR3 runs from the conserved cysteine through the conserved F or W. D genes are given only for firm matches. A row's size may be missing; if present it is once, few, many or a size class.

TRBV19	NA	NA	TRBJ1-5	TGTGCCAGCTCTTCGGGTGACAGTTTAGCGGAAGATCAGCCCCAGCATTTT	CASSSGDSLAEDQPQHF
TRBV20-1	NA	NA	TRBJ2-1	TGCAGTGCCATTACTTACAATGAGCAGTTCTTC	CSAITYNEQFF
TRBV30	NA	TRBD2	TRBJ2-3	TGTGCCTGGAGCCCGGGACTAGCGGCTCTCACAGATACGCAGTATTTT	CAWSPGLAALTDTQYF
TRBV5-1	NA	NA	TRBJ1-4	TGCGCCAGCAGCCCCTTGGGGGGAAGGGATGAAAAACTGTTTTTT	CASSPLGGRDEKLFF
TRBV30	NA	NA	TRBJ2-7	TGTGCCTGGAGTGTACGGACATATGCCGAGCAGTACTTC	CAWSVRTYAEQYF
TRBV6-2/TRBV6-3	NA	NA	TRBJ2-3	TGTGCCAGCAGTTACCTCCAGGGGTTTGGAACAGATACGCAGTATTTT	CASSYLQGFGTDTQYF
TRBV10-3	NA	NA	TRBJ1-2	TGTGCCATCAGTACTGACAGAACGATTAACTATGGCTACACCTTC	CAISTDRTINYGYTF
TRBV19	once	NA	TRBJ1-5	TGTGCCAGTAGACACGGCGGACTTCCCCAGCATTTT	CASRHGGLPQHF
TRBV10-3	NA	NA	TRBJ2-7	TGTGCCATCAGTGAGGGTGCAGGGCCCTACGAGCAGTACTTC	CAISEGAGPYEQYF
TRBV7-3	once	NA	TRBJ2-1	TGTGCCAGCAGTTCACCCGGGACTCGCAATGAGCAGTTCTTC	CASSSPGTRNEQFF
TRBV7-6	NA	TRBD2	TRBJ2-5	TGTGCCAGCAGCCGGGGACTAGCGGGAGCCGAGACCCAGTACTTC	CASSRGLAGAETQYF
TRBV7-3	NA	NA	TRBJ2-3	TGTGCCAGCAGCTTAAAGGGCAGGGGGAGCGGGAGCACAGATACGCAGTATTTT	CASSLKGRGSGSTDTQYF
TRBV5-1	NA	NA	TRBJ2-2	TGCGCCAGCAGCCTTCAAACTTCGAACACCGGGGAGCTGTTTTTT	CASSLQTSNTGELFF
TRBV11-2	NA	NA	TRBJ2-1	TGTGCCAGCGAGGGAGAGTCCTACAATGAGCAGTTCTTC	CASEGESYNEQFF
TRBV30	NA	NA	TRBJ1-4	TGTGCCTGGAGTACGGCACTGGGCAGTGAAAAACTGTTTTTT	CAWSTALGSEKLFF
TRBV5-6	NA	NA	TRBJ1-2	TGTGCCAGCACCTTCGGAGGGGCCGGCTATGGCTACACCTTC	CASTFGGAGYGYTF
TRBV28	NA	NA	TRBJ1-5	TGTGCCAGCAGTCCGTACTCCAGCAATCAGCCCCAGCATTTT	CASSPYSSNQPQHF
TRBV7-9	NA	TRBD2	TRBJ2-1	TGTGCCAGCAGCTCCGCTAGCGGAACCTCCTACAATGAGCAGTTCTTC	CASSSASGTSYNEQFF
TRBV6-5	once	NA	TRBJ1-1	TGTGCCAGCAGTTACTCACCGGGCACTGAAGCTTTCTTT	CASSYSPGTEAFF
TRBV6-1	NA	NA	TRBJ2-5	TGTGCCAGCAGTGAAGCGCTTCTCGGGTTAGAGACCCAGTACTTC	CASSEALLGLETQYF
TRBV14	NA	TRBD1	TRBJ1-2	TGTGCCAGCAGCCACACAGGGGAAGGGGGCTACACCTTC	CASSHTGEGGYTF
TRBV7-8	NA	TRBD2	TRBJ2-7	TGTGCCAGCAGCTCCACGGGACTAGTCTACGAGCAGTACTTC	CASSSTGLVYEQYF
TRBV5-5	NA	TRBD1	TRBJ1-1	TGTGCCAGCAGCTTCGAAAGACAGGGGGCGAGGGCTGAAGCTTTCTTT	CASSFERQGARAEAFF
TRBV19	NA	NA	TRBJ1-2	TGTGCCAGTAGTATTGGGCTGATACATGGCTACACCTTC	CASSIGLIHGYTF
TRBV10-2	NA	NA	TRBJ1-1	TGCGCCAGCAGTGAGTTCCGTCCCACTGAAGCTTTCTTT	CASSEFRPTEAFF
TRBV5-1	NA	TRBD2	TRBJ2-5	TGCGCCAGCAGCTTGGGACCGGGACTAGCGGGATCTAAGACCCAGTACTTC	CASSLGPGLAGSKTQYF
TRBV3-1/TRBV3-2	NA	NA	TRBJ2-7	TGTGCCAGCAGCCTATTGGGCCAGTACGAGCAGTACTTC	CASSLLGQYEQYF
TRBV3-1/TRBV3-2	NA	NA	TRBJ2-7	TGTGCCAGCAGCCAAGCGGGTACGAGGCAGTACTTC	CASSQAGTRQYF
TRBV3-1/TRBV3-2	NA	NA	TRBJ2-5	TGTGCCAGCAGCCAAATTTCGCGGGAGACCCAGTACTTC	CASSQISRETQYF
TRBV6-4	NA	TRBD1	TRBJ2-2	TGTGCCAGCAGCCCCGAAGGGGGCATCGGGGAGCTGTTTTTT	CASSPEGGIGELFF
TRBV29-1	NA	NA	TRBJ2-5	TGCAGCGTTGTCCTCCACGGAGGATGGACCCAGTACTTC	CSVVLHGGWTQYF
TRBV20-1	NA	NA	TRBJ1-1	TGCAGTGCTTCACGCAGTACTGAAGCTTTCTTT	CSASRSTEAFF
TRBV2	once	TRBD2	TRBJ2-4	TGTGCCAGCAGTGTCAAAGGGACTAGCGCTATAGCCAAAAACATTCAGTACTTC	CASSVKGTSAIAKNIQYF
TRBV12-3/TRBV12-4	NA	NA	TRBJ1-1	TGTGCCAGCAGTTACAACAGGAACACTGAAGCTTTCTTT	CASSYNRNTEAFF
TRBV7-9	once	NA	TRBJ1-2	TGTGCCAGCAGCTCAGGGGAAGAATATGGCTACACCTTC	CASSSGEEYGYTF
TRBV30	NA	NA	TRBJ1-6	TGTGCCTGGAGTGTAGACGGGGGGACGGGCTCACCCCTCCACTTT	CAWSVDGGTGSPLHF
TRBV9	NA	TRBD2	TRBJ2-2	TGTGCCAGCAGCGTAGGACTAGCGGGGCAGACCGGGGAGCTGTTTTTT	CASSVGLAGQTGELFF
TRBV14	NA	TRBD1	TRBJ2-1	TGTGCCAGCAGCAAGGGACAGGGGGACTTCTCTGGTAATGAGCAGTTCTTC	CASSKGQGDFSGNEQFF
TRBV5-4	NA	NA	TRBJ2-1	TGTGCCAGCAGCTCTGGGGCAGGGTGGGATGAGCAGTTCTTC	CASSSGAGWDEQFF
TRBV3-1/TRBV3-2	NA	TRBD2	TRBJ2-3	TGTGCCAGCAGCCCCCAGGGACTAGCGGGGGAGGATACGCAGTATTTT	CASSPQGLAGEDTQYF
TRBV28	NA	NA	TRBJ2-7	TGTGCCAGCAGTTTACGGCGGGCCTCGGAGCAGTACTTC	CASSLRRASEQYF
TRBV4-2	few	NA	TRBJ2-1	TGTGCCAGCAGCCAAGCCCGCGGGGAGCAGTTCTTC	CASSQARGEQFF
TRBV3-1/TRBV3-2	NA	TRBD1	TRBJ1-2	TGTGCCAGCAGCCAAGATATTATAAGGGGGCATGGCTACACCTTC	CASSQDIIRGHGYTF
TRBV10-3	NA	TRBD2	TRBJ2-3	TGTGCCATCAGCAGGAGCGGGGGGCCAAGGCTCACAGATACGCAGTATTTT	CAISRSGGPRLTDTQYF
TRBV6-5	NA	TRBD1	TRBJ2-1	TGTGCCAGCAGTTACTTAACAGGGGGCTACAATGAGCAGTTCTTC	CASSYLTGGYNEQFF
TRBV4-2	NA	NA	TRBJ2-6	TGTGCCAGCAGCCAAGGGGGCGCCAACGTCCTGACTTTC	CASSQGGANVLTF
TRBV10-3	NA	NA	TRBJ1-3	TGTGCCATCAGTGAGTCCCGGGACTTTTTTGGAAACACCATATATTTT	CAISESRDFFGNTIYF
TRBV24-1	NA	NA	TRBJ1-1	TGTGCCACCAGTGATTTGGGCGGACAGAATGAAGCTTTCTTT	CATSDLGGQNEAFF
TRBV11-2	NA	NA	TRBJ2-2	TGTGCCAGCAGCTTGTACGACAGTTTCGTAAGTGTGACCGGGGAGCTGTTTTTT	CASSLYDSFVSVTGELFF
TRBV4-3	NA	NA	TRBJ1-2	TGCGCCAGCAGCCGGAGAAGTAACTATGGCTACACCTTC	CASSRRSNYGYTF
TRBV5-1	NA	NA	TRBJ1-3	TGCGCCAGCAGCTTGCCCAGCTCTGGAAACACCATATATTTT	CASSLPSSGNTIYF
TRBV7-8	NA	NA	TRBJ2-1	TGTGCCAGCAGCTTGAATCCAGGGTTGCATGAGCAGTTCTTC	CASSLNPGLHEQFF
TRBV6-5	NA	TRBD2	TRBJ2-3	TGTGCCAGCAGTTACCAACTAGCGAGTCACACAGATACGCAGTATTTT	CASSYQLASHTDTQYF
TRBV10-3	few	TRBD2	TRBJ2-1	TGTGCCATCAGGGGGCCTAGCGGGAGCACCTACAATGAGCAGTTCTTC	CAIRGPSGSTYNEQFF